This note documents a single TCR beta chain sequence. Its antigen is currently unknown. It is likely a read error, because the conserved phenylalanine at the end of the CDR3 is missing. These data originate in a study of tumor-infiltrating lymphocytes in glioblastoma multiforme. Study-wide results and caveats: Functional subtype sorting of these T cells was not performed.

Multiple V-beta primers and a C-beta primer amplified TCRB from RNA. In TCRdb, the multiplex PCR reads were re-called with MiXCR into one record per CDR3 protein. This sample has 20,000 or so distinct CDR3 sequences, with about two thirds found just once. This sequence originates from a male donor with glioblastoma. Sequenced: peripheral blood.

CDR3 loop: CASTRKGGGNTEAFY. CDR3 coding DNA: TGTGCCAGCACTCGTAAGGGGGGAGGTAACACTGAAGCTTTCTAT. This chain joins TRBV12-3 or TRBV12-4 and TRBJ1-1, with D possibly TRBD1 on 6 matching bases. V was shortened by 7 bases and J by 2 bases, with 17 bases between the two germline ends. The CDR3 has 15 amino acids.